This T cell receptor (beta chain) was identified in a study of a mutant IDH1 vaccine in newly diagnosed glioma. Germline V gives CDR1 DFQATT, CDR2 SNEGSKA (reference sequence). This CDR3 has 10 amino acids. Trimming removed 1 base at V and 7 bases at J, with 4 bases between. Documented time point: week 5, during vaccination. A single vaccine dose contained 300 ug of mutant IDH1 20-mer peptide, and topical imiquimod was used with it. This clone has more than one count but fewer than ten. Its antigen is unknown. Using immunoSEQ multiplex PCR, the repertoire was profiled, and TCRdb retains in-frame clones only, with some absent. The table records about 38,000 clones, about 84% of them present only once.

This TCR was recovered from a man in his forties with glioma. The rearrangement uses TRBV20-1 and TRBJ1-2, with unresolved D. Specimen: PBMCs, collected from a glioma patient whose treatment included an IDH1 peptide vaccine. The CDR3 sequence: CSARGTGYTF. CDR3 nucleotide sequence: TGCAGTGCTAGAGGCACTGGCTACACCTTC.